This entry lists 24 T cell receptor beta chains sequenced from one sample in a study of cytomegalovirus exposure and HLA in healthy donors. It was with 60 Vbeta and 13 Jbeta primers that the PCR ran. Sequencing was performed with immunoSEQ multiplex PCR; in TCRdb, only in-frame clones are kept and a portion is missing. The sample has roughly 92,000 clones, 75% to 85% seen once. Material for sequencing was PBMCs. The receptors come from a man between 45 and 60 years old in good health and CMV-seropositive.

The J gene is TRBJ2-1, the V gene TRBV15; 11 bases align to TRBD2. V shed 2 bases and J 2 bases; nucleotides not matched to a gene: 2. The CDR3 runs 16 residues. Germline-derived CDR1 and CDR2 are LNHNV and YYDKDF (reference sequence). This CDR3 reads CATSRPTSGTYNEQFF. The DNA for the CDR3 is TGTGCCACCAGCAGACCGACTAGCGGGACCTACAATGAGCAGTTCTTC.

The chain's CDR3 is CASSISGLAESSYNEQFF. In DNA, the CDR3 is TGTGCCAGTAGTATATCTGGACTAGCGGAAAGCTCCTACAATGAGCAGTTCTTC. The chain employs TRBV19 and TRBJ2-1, with 10 bases that match TRBD2. The CDR3 is 18 amino acids. Germline V gene lookup returns CDR1 LNHDA and CDR2 SQIVND (reference sequence). V lost 2 bases and J lost 0; bases outside the gene matches: 7.

The CDR3 region has the DNA TGCAGCGCAAGCGTCGGGACAGGTTCCTACGAGCAGTACTTC. Protein sequence: CSASVGTGSYEQYF. The rearrangement joins TRBV29-1 to TRBJ2-7; the match to TRBD1 covers 8 bases. After removal of 7 bases from V and 1 base from J, the junction contained 9 bases not matched to a gene. From germline, CDR1 is SQVTM and CDR2 ANQGSEA. This CDR3 is 14 amino acids long.

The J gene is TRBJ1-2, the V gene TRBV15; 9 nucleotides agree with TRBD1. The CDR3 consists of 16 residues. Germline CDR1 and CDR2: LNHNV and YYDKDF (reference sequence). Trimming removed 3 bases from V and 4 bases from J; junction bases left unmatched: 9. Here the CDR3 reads CATSRAPGQGVYGYTF. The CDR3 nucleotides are TGTGCCACCAGCAGGGCGCCGGGACAGGGAGTCTATGGCTACACCTTC.

The CDR3 DNA is TGTGCCTGGAGGGACTATAGCACAGATACGCAGTATTTT. Translation: CAWRDYSTDTQYF. V usage is TRBV30 and J usage is TRBJ2-3; D possibly corresponds to TRBD2 (6 bases). The germline V gene encodes CDR1 GTSNPN and CDR2 SVGIG (reference sequence). V shed 3 bases and J shed 0 bases, with 7 bases lying between them. The CDR3 has 13 amino acids.

The CDR3 sequence is CAWSPLAGVREQYF. The CDR3 coding sequence is TGTGCCTGGAGTCCCCTAGCGGGAGTTCGCGAGCAGTACTTC. The chain has TRBV30 and TRBJ2-7, with TRBD2 matching 10 bases. J lost 6 bases, V lost 2 bases, and 7 bases had no gene match. CDR1 and CDR2 (germline): GTSNPN, SVGIG (reference sequence). CDR3 length: 14 residues.

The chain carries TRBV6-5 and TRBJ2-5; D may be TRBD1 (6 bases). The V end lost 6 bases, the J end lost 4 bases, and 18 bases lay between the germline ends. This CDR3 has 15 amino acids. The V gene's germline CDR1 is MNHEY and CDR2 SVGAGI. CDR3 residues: CASSPLGLGGETQYF. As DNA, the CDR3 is TGTGCCAGCAGCCCCCTAGGGCTAGGGGGAGAGACCCAGTACTTC.

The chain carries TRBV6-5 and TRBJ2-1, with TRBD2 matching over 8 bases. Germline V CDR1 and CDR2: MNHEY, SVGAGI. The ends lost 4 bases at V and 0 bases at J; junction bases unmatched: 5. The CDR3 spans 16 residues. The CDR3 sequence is CASSFLAGGSYNEQFF. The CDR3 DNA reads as TGTGCCAGCAGTTTTCTAGCGGGCGGCTCCTACAATGAGCAGTTCTTC.

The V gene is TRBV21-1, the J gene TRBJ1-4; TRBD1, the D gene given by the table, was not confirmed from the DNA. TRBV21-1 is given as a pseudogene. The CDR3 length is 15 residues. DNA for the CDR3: TGTGCCAGCAGCAGAATATTGAAACAGGGAGAAGAACTGTTTTTT. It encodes CASSRILKQGEELFF.

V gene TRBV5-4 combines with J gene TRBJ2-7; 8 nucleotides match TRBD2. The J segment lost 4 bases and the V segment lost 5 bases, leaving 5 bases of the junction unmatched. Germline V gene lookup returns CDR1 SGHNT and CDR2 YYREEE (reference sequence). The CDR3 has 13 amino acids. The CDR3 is CASRAGAKYEQYF. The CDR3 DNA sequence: TGTGCCAGCAGAGCGGGAGCTAAGTACGAGCAGTACTTC.

The CDR3 loop is CASSESHRVGTEAFF. DNA of the CDR3: TGTGCCAGCAGTGAATCCCACAGGGTCGGCACTGAAGCTTTCTTT. The rearrangement uses TRBV25-1 and TRBJ1-1; perhaps TRBD1 as D (6 bases). Germline V gives CDR1 MGHDK, CDR2 SYGVNS. Trimming stripped 1 base from V and 4 bases from J, with 13 bases between. The CDR3 extends over 15 amino acids.

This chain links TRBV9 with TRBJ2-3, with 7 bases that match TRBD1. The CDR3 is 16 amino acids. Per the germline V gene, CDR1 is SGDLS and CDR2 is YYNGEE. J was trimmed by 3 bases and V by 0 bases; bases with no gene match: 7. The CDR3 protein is CASSVAFRGPTDTQYF. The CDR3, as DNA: TGTGCCAGCAGCGTAGCATTTAGGGGGCCTACAGATACGCAGTATTTT.

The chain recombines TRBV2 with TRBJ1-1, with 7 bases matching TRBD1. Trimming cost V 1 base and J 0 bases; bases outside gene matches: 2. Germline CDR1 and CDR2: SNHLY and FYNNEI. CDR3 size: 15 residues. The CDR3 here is CASSEDRGMNTEAFF. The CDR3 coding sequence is TGTGCCAGCAGTGAAGACAGGGGAATGAACACTGAAGCTTTCTTT.

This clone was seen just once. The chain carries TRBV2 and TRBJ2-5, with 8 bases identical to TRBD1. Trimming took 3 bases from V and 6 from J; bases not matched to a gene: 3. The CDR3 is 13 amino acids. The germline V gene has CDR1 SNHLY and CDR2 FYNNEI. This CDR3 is CASSDGQGKTQYF. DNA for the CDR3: TGTGCCAGCAGTGACGGACAGGGAAAGACCCAGTACTTC.

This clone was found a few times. DNA for the CDR3: TGCGCCAGCAGAAAGGGAGGCGAGCAGTACTTC. Translated: CASRKGGEQYF. The chain links TRBV5-1 to TRBJ2-7; D is possibly TRBD2 (6 bases). This CDR3 region has 11 residues. The ends were cut back, 5 bases at V and 6 bases at J, with 9 bases in the middle. Germline V lookup: CDR1 SGHRS, CDR2 YFSETQ.

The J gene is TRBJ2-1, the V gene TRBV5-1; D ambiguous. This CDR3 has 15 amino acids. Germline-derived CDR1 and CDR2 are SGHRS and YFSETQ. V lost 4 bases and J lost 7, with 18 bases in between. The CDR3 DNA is TGCGCCAGCAGCCCCCAAGGAAGCGTGGTTAATGAGCAGTTCTTC. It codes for CASSPQGSVVNEQFF. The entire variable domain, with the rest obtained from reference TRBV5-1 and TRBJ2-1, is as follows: KAGVTQTPRYLIKTRGQQVTLSCSPISGHRSVSWYQQTPGQGLQFLFEYFSETQRNKGNFPGRFSGRQFSNSRSEMNVSTLELGDSALYLCASSPQGSVVNEQFFGPGTRLTVL.

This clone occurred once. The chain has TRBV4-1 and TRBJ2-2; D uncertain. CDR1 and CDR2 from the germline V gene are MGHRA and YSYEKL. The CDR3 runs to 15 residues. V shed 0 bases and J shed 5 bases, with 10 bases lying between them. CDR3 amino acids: CASSQDELWTGELFF. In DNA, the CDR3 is TGCGCCAGCAGCCAAGATGAGCTGTGGACCGGGGAGCTGTTTTTT.

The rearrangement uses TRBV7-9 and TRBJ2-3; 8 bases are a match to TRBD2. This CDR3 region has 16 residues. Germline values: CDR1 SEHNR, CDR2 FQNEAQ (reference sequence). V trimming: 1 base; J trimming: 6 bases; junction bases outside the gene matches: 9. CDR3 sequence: CASSLGPAGEPDTQYF. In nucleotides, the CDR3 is TGTGCCAGCAGCTTAGGTCCAGCGGGAGAACCTGATACGCAGTATTTT.

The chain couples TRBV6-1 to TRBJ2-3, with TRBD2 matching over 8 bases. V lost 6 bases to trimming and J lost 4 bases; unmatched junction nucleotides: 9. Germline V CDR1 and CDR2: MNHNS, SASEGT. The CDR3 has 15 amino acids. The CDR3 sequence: CASRRAGVGADTQYF. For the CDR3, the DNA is TGTGCCAGCAGAAGAGCGGGAGTCGGGGCAGATACGCAGTATTTT.

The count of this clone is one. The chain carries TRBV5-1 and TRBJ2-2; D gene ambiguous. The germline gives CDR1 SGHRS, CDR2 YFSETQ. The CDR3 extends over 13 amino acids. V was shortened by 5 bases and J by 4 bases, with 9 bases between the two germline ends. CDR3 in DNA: TGCGCCAGCAGACGGGTACCCACCGGGGAGCTGTTTTTT. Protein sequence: CASRRVPTGELFF.

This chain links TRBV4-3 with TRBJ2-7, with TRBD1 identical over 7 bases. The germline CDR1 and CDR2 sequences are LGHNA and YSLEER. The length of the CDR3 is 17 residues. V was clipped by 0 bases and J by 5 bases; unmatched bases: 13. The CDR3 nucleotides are TGCGCCAGCAGCCAAGATAGGGGGCTATCCGTCGGGAACGAGCAGTACTTC. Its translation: CASSQDRGLSVGNEQYF.

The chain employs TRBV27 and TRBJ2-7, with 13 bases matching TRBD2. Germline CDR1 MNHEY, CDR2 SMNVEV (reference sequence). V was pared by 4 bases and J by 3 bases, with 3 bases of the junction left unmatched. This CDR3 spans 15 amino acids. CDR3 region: CASSSGTSGNYEQYF. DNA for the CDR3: TGTGCCAGCAGTTCCGGGACTAGCGGGAACTACGAGCAGTACTTC.

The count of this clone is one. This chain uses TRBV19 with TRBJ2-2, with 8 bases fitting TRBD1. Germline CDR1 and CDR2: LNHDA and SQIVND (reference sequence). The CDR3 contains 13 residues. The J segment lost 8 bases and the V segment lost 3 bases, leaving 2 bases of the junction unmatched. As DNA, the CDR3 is TGTGCCAGTAGTATGGACAGGGAGGGGGAGCTGTTTTTT. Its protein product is CASSMDREGELFF.

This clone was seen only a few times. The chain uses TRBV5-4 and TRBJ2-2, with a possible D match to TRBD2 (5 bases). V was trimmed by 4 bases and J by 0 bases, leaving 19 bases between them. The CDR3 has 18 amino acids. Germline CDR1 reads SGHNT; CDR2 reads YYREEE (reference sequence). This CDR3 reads CASSLGVFGGANTGELFF. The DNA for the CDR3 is TGTGCCAGCAGCCTGGGTGTGTTTGGAGGAGCGAACACCGGGGAGCTGTTTTTT.